This TCR beta chain is drawn from a study of regulatory T cells in long-lasting Graves disease. The TCR beta library used iRepertoire HTBI primers with Arm-PCR amplification of CDR3. TCRdb called the multiplex PCR reads again in MiXCR, with one record for every CDR3 protein. The sample includes under 450,000 distinct CDR3 sequences, about a quarter of them seen just once. The V and J ends lost 4 bases and 7 bases, in that order; junction bases with no gene match: 9. Germline V CDR1 and CDR2: KGHSH, LQKENI. This CDR3 has 16 amino acids. Time point defined: persistent/refractory GD, antithyroid drugs over 5 years with positive TRAb. RNA extracted from PBMCs served as the sequencing template. An endocrinology department located in Xi'an, China, was where the patients came from.

The sample was peripheral blood mononuclear cells (PBMCs), taken when the disease was refractory, from a patient treated with antithyroid drugs. The rearrangement links TRBV18 to TRBJ2-7, with TRBD2 identical over 14 bases. This TCR was recovered from a female donor with Graves disease. DNA for the CDR3: TGTGCCAGCTCACGACTAGCGGGAGGGAGTGGAGAGGAGCAGTACTTC. This sequence encodes CASSRLAGGSGEEQYF.